These 20 T cell receptor beta chains share one sample of origin, sequenced in a study of vaccination and CD4 T cells after COVID-19. TCRdb itself ran the PCR reads through MiXCR, one entry per CDR3 protein. The sample consists of about 19,000 distinct CDR3 sequences, approximately 67% of them appearing once. The sample consisted of CD4+ T cells from blood, taken before SARS-CoV-2 vaccination. Source of these receptors: a human donor who had recovered from COVID-19.

The chain employs TRBV21-1 and TRBJ1-1; the table's D call TRBD1 went unverified against the DNA. TRBV21-1 is assigned pseudogene status. CDR3 length: 15 residues. The chain's CDR3 is CASSKVRGGATEAFF. CDR3 DNA: TGTGCCAGCAGCAAAGTTAGGGGGGGGGCAACTGAAGCTTTCTTT.

The chain has TRBV7-2 and TRBJ2-7; D might be TRBD1 (6 bases). Germline CDR1 SGHTA, CDR2 FQGNSA. This CDR3 is 16 amino acids long. V gave up 1 base and J gave up 2 bases, with 15 bases separating them. CDR3 sequence: CASSLVLGQRTYEQYF. The CDR3 DNA is TGTGCCAGCAGCTTAGTCTTAGGACAGCGAACCTACGAGCAGTACTTC.

V usage is TRBV5-1 and J usage is TRBJ1-5; D is ambiguous. V was shortened by 0 bases and J by 0 bases, with 7 bases between the two germline ends. CDR3 length: 15 residues. Germline V gives CDR1 SGHRS, CDR2 YFSETQ. In DNA, the CDR3 is TGCGCCAGCAGCTTGGAGGGATATAGCAATCAGCCCCAGCATTTT. Residues: CASSLEGYSNQPQHF.

This rearrangement joins TRBV6-5 to TRBJ2-7; D is possibly TRBD1 (6 bases). V dropped 3 bases and J dropped 2 bases, with 17 bases sitting between them. The germline V gene encodes CDR1 MNHEY and CDR2 SVGAGI. This CDR3 has 16 residues. CDR3 in DNA: TGTGCCAGCAGTTATACAGGGTCAGGGGCACCCTACGAGCAGTACTTC. Translation: CASSYTGSGAPYEQYF.

The chain employs TRBV10-3 and TRBJ2-3; 9 bases are shared with TRBD2. V gave up 8 bases and J gave up 5 bases; unmatched junction bases: 2. Germline V gives CDR1 ENHRY, CDR2 SYGVKD. This CDR3 contains 12 residues. The CDR3: CAIGSGRDTQYF. CDR3 coding DNA: TGTGCCATCGGTAGCGGGAGAGATACGCAGTATTTT.

This chain uses TRBV10-1 with TRBJ2-2; no clear D gene. Trimming shortened V by 4 bases and J by 3 bases, and 12 bases separated the two germline ends. Germline V CDR1 and CDR2: WNHNN, SYGVQD (reference sequence). The CDR3 totals 15 residues. CDR3 residues: CASSVSLDDTGELFF. The CDR3 region has the DNA TGCGCCAGCAGTGTAAGCTTGGACGACACCGGGGAGCTGTTTTTT.

The chain joins TRBV20-1 to TRBJ1-1; no clear D. This CDR3 comprises 11 residues. Trimming pared 6 bases from V and 3 bases from J, leaving 8 bases between. The germline gives CDR1 DFQATT, CDR2 SNEGSKA (reference sequence). The CDR3 region is CSAVVDTEAFF. DNA for the CDR3: TGCAGTGCCGTTGTTGACACTGAAGCTTTCTTT.

The rearrangement links TRBV19 to TRBJ2-1, with 12 positions matching TRBD2. With V trimmed by 1 base and J by 1 base, 2 bases remained unmatched. Germline CDR1 LNHDA, CDR2 SQIVND (reference sequence). The CDR3 runs to 17 residues. The CDR3 DNA reads TGTGCCAGTAGTATAGGACTAGCGGGAGAGTCCTACAATGAGCAGTTCTTC. Amino acid sequence: CASSIGLAGESYNEQFF.

The V gene is TRBV29-1, the J gene TRBJ2-3, with D maybe TRBD2 (6 bases). This CDR3 is 16 amino acids long. Germline loops: CDR1 SQVTM, CDR2 ANQGSEA. Trimming pared 7 bases from V and 1 base from J, leaving 21 bases between. The CDR3 coding sequence is TGCAGCGCCGGGTGGGGGAGCGGGCAGGGCACAGATACGCAGTATTTT. Its protein product is CSAGWGSGQGTDTQYF.

The chain joins TRBV19 to TRBJ2-3, with 11 bases matching TRBD2. Unmatched junction bases numbered 15, after V lost 4 bases and J lost 0 bases. CDR3 length: 20 amino acids. Germline V CDR1 and CDR2: LNHDA, SQIVND (reference sequence). The CDR3 protein is CASSTPWGSGRASSTDTQYF. The CDR3 DNA follows: TGTGCCAGTAGTACCCCCTGGGGTAGCGGGAGGGCCTCTAGCACAGATACGCAGTATTTT.

The rearrangement links TRBV20-1 to TRBJ2-1; 13 bases line up with TRBD2. V lost 3 bases and J lost 2; bases outside the gene matches: 4. This CDR3 has 16 amino acids. Germline V gives CDR1 DFQATT, CDR2 SNEGSKA (reference sequence). The CDR3: CSARGLAGYPYNEQFF. CDR3 bases: TGCAGTGCTAGGGGACTAGCGGGGTATCCCTACAATGAGCAGTTCTTC.

The CDR3 loop is CASSHGAGGSDTQYF. CDR3 nucleotide sequence: TGCGCCAGCAGCCATGGAGCGGGAGGGTCAGATACGCAGTATTTT. This sequence joins TRBV4-3 and TRBJ2-3; 10 nucleotides line up with TRBD2. Unmatched junction bases numbered 4, after V lost 3 bases and J lost 4 bases. The CDR3 contains 15 residues. The germline CDR1 and CDR2 sequences are LGHNA and YSLEER.

V and J are TRBV2 and TRBJ2-5, with TRBD1 as a possible D gene (6 bases). V gave up 10 bases and J gave up 4 bases, with 13 bases separating them. CDR1 is SNHLY and CDR2 is FYNNEI in the germline V gene. This CDR3 is built from 12 residues. The CDR3 reads CAKQGLGETQYF. Written as DNA, the CDR3 is TGTGCCAAGCAGGGGTTGGGAGAGACCCAGTACTTC.

J is TRBJ1-5 and V is TRBV28; no firm D call. CDR3 size: 12 residues. V was pared by 8 bases and J by 5 bases, with 10 bases between. Germline V gene data show CDR1 as MDHEN and CDR2 as SYDVKM. The CDR3: CASRNGDQPQHF. The CDR3 DNA reads TGTGCCAGCCGGAACGGTGATCAGCCCCAGCATTTT.

This rearrangement joins TRBV28 to TRBJ1-5, with 9 bases aligning to TRBD1. The CDR3 runs 16 residues. Germline CDR1 is MDHEN and CDR2 is SYDVKM. V lost 4 bases and J lost 9; bases outside the gene matches: 13. CDR3 residues: CASSSSGTGMGLPQHF. CDR3 nucleotides: TGTGCCAGCAGTTCTTCCGGGACAGGGATGGGTCTGCCCCAGCATTTT.

This rearrangement joins TRBV12-3 or TRBV12-4 to TRBJ1-2, with TRBD1 matching 8 bases. V dropped 5 bases and J dropped 4; count of bases not matched to a gene: 3. There are 13 residues in the CDR3. CDR3 loop: CASSKDRVYGYTF. In DNA, the CDR3 is TGTGCCAGCAGTAAGGACAGGGTCTATGGCTACACCTTC.

CDR3 DNA sequence: TGTGCCTGGAGTGTAGCGGGAGGTTACGAGCAGTACTTC. Protein: CAWSVAGGYEQYF. V gene TRBV30 combines with J gene TRBJ2-7; 9 positions match TRBD2. This CDR3 contains 13 residues. The J segment lost 4 bases and the V segment lost 0 bases, leaving 1 base of the junction unmatched. Germline CDR1 and CDR2: GTSNPN and SVGIG (reference sequence). The complete variable domain, with remaining parts taken from reference TRBV30 and TRBJ2-7, reads SQTIHQWPATLVQPVGSPLSLECTVEGTSNPNLYWYRQAAGRGLQLLFYSVGIGQISSEVPQNLSASRPQDRQFILSSKKLLLSDSGFYLCAWSVAGGYEQYFGPGTRLTVT.

This clonotype was counted only a few times. The J gene is TRBJ1-2, the V gene TRBV28; a weak D match, TRBD1 (6 bases). The CDR3 contains 15 residues. Germline CDR1 reads MDHEN; CDR2 reads SYDVKM. Trimming stripped 3 bases from V and 4 bases from J, with 15 bases between. The CDR3 is CASSFFGTNLYGYTF. The CDR3 DNA reads as TGTGCCAGCAGTTTTTTTGGGACAAACCTCTATGGCTACACCTTC.

This clonotype was recorded once. The J gene is TRBJ1-3, the V gene TRBV7-8; D ambiguous. The germline V and J ends were trimmed by 1 base and 0 bases, with 10 bases remaining between them. This CDR3 comprises 16 residues. CDR1 and CDR2 (germline): SGHVS, FQNEAQ. Here the CDR3 reads CASSLEWPLSGNTIYF. CDR3 in DNA: TGTGCCAGCAGCTTAGAGTGGCCGCTCTCTGGAAACACCATATATTTT.

The chain is built from TRBV30 and TRBJ1-5; D is possibly TRBD1 (5 bases). The length of the CDR3 is 14 residues. Per germline, CDR1 GTSNPN and CDR2 SVGIG (reference sequence). Trimming took 2 bases from V and 0 from J, leaving 8 bases between them. CDR3 in DNA: TGTGCCTGGAGTTTGACAGCTAGCAATCAGCCCCAGCATTTT. It encodes CAWSLTASNQPQHF. Based on the CDR3 plus reference TRBV30 and TRBJ1-5, the full variable domain is SQTIHQWPATLVQPVGSPLSLECTVEGTSNPNLYWYRQAAGRGLQLLFYSVGIGQISSEVPQNLSASRPQDRQFILSSKKLLLSDSGFYLCAWSLTASNQPQHFGDGTRLSIL.